Described below is a single TCR beta chain sequence and its context. Germline assignment: CDR1 MGHDK and CDR2 SYGVNS. The CDR3 extends over 16 amino acids. V gave up 2 bases and J gave up 5 bases; unmatched junction bases: 8. These data come from a study of blood T cell repertoires in COVID-19. Under the authors' procedure: Nucleated cell counts were estimated from reference gene primer amplification. Data came from immunoSEQ multiplex PCR; TCRdb stores just in-frame clones and leaves some out. D and trimming come from the DNA, and the V and J calls and clone size come from that table. The sample yields approximately 200,000 clones, roughly four fifths seen once. Those enrolled, adults aged 18 to 89 years, came from about two dozen US areas.

The sample was PBMCs or T cells enriched from blood (not recorded which). The gene calls are TRBV25-1 and TRBJ2-1, with 8 bases fitting TRBD2. The TCR originated in a woman in her forties with acute COVID-19. The CDR3 loop is CASSEGRASGHNEQFF. The CDR3 DNA reads as TGTGCCAGCAGTGAAGGACGGGCTAGCGGGCACAATGAGCAGTTCTTC.